Listed below are T cell receptor beta chains from one sample, sequenced in a study of CD8+ T cells in alopecia areata. TCRdb's copy holds only in-frame clones and misses some; the assay was immunoSEQ multiplex PCR. This table has 100,000 to 150,000 clones, about 57% appearing once. The sample here was CD4+ T cells sorted from blood, taken at week 0. Every receptor here comes from a human donor with alopecia areata. Both conserved end residues are part of each CDR3. The order of the fields is V gene, clone size, J gene, D gene, CDR3 protein, CDR3 DNA. A D gene is named only where the DNA matches it firmly. Some rows have no size entry. The others give once, few or many, or a class for an expanded clone.

TRBV5-6,few,TRBJ2-7,.,CASSLVWELAYEQYF,TGTGCCAGCAGCTTGGTCTGGGAGTTAGCCTACGAGCAGTACTTC
TRBV7-2,.,TRBJ2-1,TRBD2,CASSLVGTSGEVGQFF,TGTGCCAGCAGCTTAGTGGGGACTAGCGGGGAAGTTGGGCAGTTCTTC
TRBV6-4,.,TRBJ2-2,.,CASSAGESGELFF,TGTGCCAGCAGTGCGGGGGAAAGCGGGGAGCTGTTTTTT
TRBV7-7,.,TRBJ2-3,TRBD1,CASSPQGVNTDTQYF,TGTGCCAGCAGCCCACAGGGGGTGAACACAGATACGCAGTATTTT
TRBV7-8,.,TRBJ1-2,TRBD1,CASSPDRTNYGYTF,TGTGCCAGCAGCCCGGACAGGACTAACTATGGCTACACCTTC
TRBV5-6,.,TRBJ1-6,.,CASSLEGTVNSPLHF,TGTGCCAGCAGCTTGGAGGGGACGGTTAATTCACCCCTCCACTTT
TRBV5-1,.,TRBJ1-1,TRBD1,CASSTRGQGSTEAFF,TGCGCCAGCAGCACCCGGGGACAGGGGAGCACTGAAGCTTTCTTT
TRBV28,.,TRBJ2-5,TRBD1,CASSSGQVQETQYF,TGTGCCAGCAGTTCCGGACAGGTCCAAGAGACCCAGTACTTC
TRBV11-1,.,TRBJ2-1,TRBD2,CASSHTKAGGGNEQFF,TGTGCCAGCAGCCATACTAAAGCGGGAGGGGGGAATGAGCAGTTCTTC
TRBV9,once,TRBJ1-6,.,CASSVGDFWSSYNSPLHF,TGTGCCAGCAGCGTTGGGGACTTCTGGAGCTCCTATAATTCACCCCTCCACTTT
TRBV5-6,few,TRBJ2-3,.,CASSLQFTDTQYF,TGTGCCAGCAGCTTGCAATTCACAGATACGCAGTATTTT
TRBV6-5,.,TRBJ2-7,.,CASSFSGTHYEQYF,TGTGCCAGCAGTTTTTCCGGGACCCACTACGAGCAGTACTTC
TRBV5-6,.,TRBJ2-3,.,CASSLSTEDTQYF,TGTGCCAGCAGCTTGTCTACAGAGGATACGCAGTATTTT
TRBV19,.,TRBJ1-2,TRBD1,CASSRDRGFYGYTF,TGTGCCAGTAGCCGGGACAGGGGATTCTATGGCTACACCTTC
TRBV30,.,TRBJ1-2,.,CAWRERLGGDYGYTF,TGTGCCTGGAGGGAAAGGCTCGGAGGGGACTATGGCTACACCTTC
TRBV5-1,.,TRBJ2-7,TRBD2,CASRLVLAEIYEQYF,TGCGCCAGCAGACTGGTACTAGCGGAAATCTACGAGCAGTACTTC
TRBV11-1,.,TRBJ2-1,TRBD2,CASSLVPGGNEQFF,TGTGCCAGCAGCTTAGTTCCGGGGGGCAATGAGCAGTTCTTC
TRBV27,.,TRBJ1-5,.,CASTGGKHQPQHF,TGTGCCAGCACTGGAGGGAAGCATCAGCCCCAGCATTTT
TRBV2,.,TRBJ2-3,.,CASSVIADTQYF,TGTGCCAGCAGTGTTATAGCGGATACGCAGTATTTT
TRBV25-1,.,TRBJ2-7,TRBD2,CASRSRGGPYEQYF,TGTGCCAGCAGAAGCCGGGGGGGCCCCTACGAGCAGTACTTC
TRBV28,few,TRBJ2-7,TRBD2,CASSWTSAFSYEQYF,TGTGCCAGCAGTTGGACTAGCGCCTTCTCCTACGAGCAGTACTTC
TRBV27,few,TRBJ2-7,.,CASRLPGLYPYEQYF,TGTGCCAGCAGACTCCCGGGTCTTTACCCCTACGAGCAGTACTTC
TRBV27,few,TRBJ1-3,.,CASSLSGAFSGNTIYF,TGTGCCAGCAGTTTATCTGGGGCCTTCTCTGGAAACACCATATATTTT
TRBV5-5,.,TRBJ2-5,TRBD1,CASSLPRTGQETQYF,TGTGCCAGCAGCTTGCCCCGGACAGGACAAGAGACCCAGTACTTC
TRBV6-6,.,TRBJ2-3,TRBD2,CASRSRLAGSTDTQYF,TGTGCCAGCAGGTCGAGACTAGCGGGGAGCACAGATACGCAGTATTTT
TRBV4-3,.,TRBJ2-7,.,CASSQVLGGYEQYF,TGCGCCAGCAGCCAAGTATTAGGGGGCTACGAGCAGTACTTC
TRBV4-1,.,TRBJ1-2,.,CASSHRMIEYGYTF,TGCGCCAGCAGCCACCGAATGATAGAGTATGGCTACACCTTC
TRBV5-1,few,TRBJ1-2,.,CASNDGAYGYTF,TGCGCCAGCAATGACGGGGCCTATGGCTACACCTTC
TRBV20-1,.,TRBJ2-4,.,CSARPSGIQYF,TGCAGTGCTAGACCCTCCGGCATTCAGTACTTC
TRBV15,.,TRBJ1-1,.,CATSRSGQGQVMRAFF,TGTGCCACCAGCAGATCGGGGCAGGGTCAGGTGATGAGGGCTTTCTTT
TRBV2,.,TRBJ1-1,TRBD1,CASKETGGYTEAFF,TGTGCCAGCAAAGAGACAGGGGGCTACACTGAAGCTTTCTTT
TRBV15,few,TRBJ2-1,TRBD2,CATSRLAGDNEQFF,TGTGCCACCAGCAGACTAGCGGGGGACAATGAGCAGTTCTTC
TRBV25-1,few,TRBJ2-5,TRBD2,CASSDRLASETQYF,TGTGCCAGCAGTGACCGACTAGCGTCTGAGACCCAGTACTTC
TRBV7-2,few,TRBJ2-5,TRBD2,CASSSTSGSAQETQYF,TGTGCCAGCAGCTCGACTAGCGGGAGTGCGCAAGAGACCCAGTACTTC
TRBV19,.,TRBJ2-5,TRBD2,CASSPRGRGSETQYF,TGTGCCAGTAGCCCCCGCGGGAGGGGTTCGGAGACCCAGTACTTC
TRBV19,few,TRBJ2-1,.,CASSIAPDNEQFF,TGTGCCAGTAGTATAGCCCCAGACAATGAGCAGTTCTTC
TRBV6-6,.,TRBJ1-5,.,CASSYSGRKNQPQHF,TGTGCCAGCAGTTACTCGGGACGGAAAAATCAGCCCCAGCATTTT
TRBV27,.,TRBJ2-7,.,CASRQGRNAGLYEQYF,TGTGCCAGCAGACAGGGACGAAATGCTGGGCTCTACGAGCAGTACTTC
TRBV29-1,few,TRBJ2-3,.,CSVVDLASTDTQYF,TGCAGCGTTGTCGACCTAGCTAGCACAGATACGCAGTATTTT
TRBV27,.,TRBJ2-6,.,CASSRPGANVLTF,TGTGCCAGCAGTCGGCCTGGGGCCAACGTCCTGACTTTC
TRBV4-1,.,TRBJ2-7,TRBD1,CASSQPRDRGYEQYF,TGCGCCAGCAGCCAACCCCGGGACAGGGGCTACGAGCAGTACTTC
TRBV27,.,TRBJ2-3,.,CASSPGRRGTDTQYF,TGTGCCAGCAGTCCGGGCCGGCGGGGCACAGATACGCAGTATTTT
TRBV6-6,few,TRBJ1-1,.,CASSYSLRTEAFF,TGTGCCAGCAGTTACTCCTTACGCACTGAAGCTTTCTTT
TRBV30,.,TRBJ2-2,.,CAWSVVDGELFF,TGTGCCTGGAGTGTAGTGGACGGGGAGCTGTTTTTT
TRBV4-1,.,TRBJ2-1,TRBD2,CASSPARRTSGWRGNEQFF,TGCGCCAGCAGCCCCGCTCGCCGGACTAGCGGATGGAGAGGCAATGAGCAGTTCTTC
TRBV7-9,.,TRBJ1-4,.,CASSPGQNNEKLFF,TGTGCCAGCAGCCCCGGACAGAATAATGAAAAACTGTTTTTT
TRBV10-3,.,TRBJ2-3,TRBD2,CAISLAGGHGDTQYF,TGTGCCATCTCACTAGCGGGGGGGCATGGAGATACGCAGTATTTT
TRBV6-5,.,TRBJ2-3,TRBD2,CASRLAGGPTQYF,TGTGCCAGTCGACTAGCGGGAGGTCCTACGCAGTATTTT
TRBV7-9,.,TRBJ1-1,.,CASSATGTVNTEAFF,TGTGCCAGCAGCGCCACCGGGACGGTGAACACTGAAGCTTTCTTT